Below, 18 T cell receptor beta chains from the same sample are listed, as sequenced in a study of cytomegalovirus exposure and HLA in healthy donors. PCR involved 60 Vbeta and 13 Jbeta primers. Assay used: immunoSEQ multiplex PCR; TCRdb lists only in-frame clones, some missing. The sample holds around 190,000 clones, approximately 90% seen once. Input material: PBMCs. The origin of the receptors is a boy aged 2 to 10 in good health and CMV-seronegative.

The gene calls are TRBV28 and TRBJ1-2; possible D gene TRBD1, 5 bases. This CDR3 contains 12 residues. V shed 8 bases and J shed 5 bases, with 12 bases lying between them. The germline V gene encodes CDR1 MDHEN and CDR2 SYDVKM. CDR3 protein: CASGGGTYGYTF. The CDR3 bases are TGTGCCAGCGGGGGGGGGACTTATGGCTACACCTTC.

V usage is TRBV6-6 and J usage is TRBJ1-5; D is uncertain. CDR1 is MNHNY and CDR2 is SVGAGI in the germline V gene (reference sequence). CDR3 length: 15 amino acids. The V end lost 5 bases, the J end lost 0 bases, and 11 bases lay between the germline ends. CDR3 protein: CASSTGINSNQPQHF. CDR3 DNA sequence: TGTGCCAGCAGTACGGGGATTAATAGCAATCAGCCCCAGCATTTT.

The genes are TRBV6-5 and TRBJ2-5; D might be TRBD2 (6 bases). The germline CDR1 and CDR2 sequences are MNHEY and SVGAGI. This CDR3 comprises 15 residues. Trimming shortened V by 5 bases and J by 4 bases, and 17 bases separated the two germline ends. The CDR3 DNA is TGTGCCAGCAGTGCTAGCGCCCCGCGAGGAGAGACCCAGTACTTC. Protein sequence: CASSASAPRGETQYF.

V gene TRBV4-1 combines with J gene TRBJ2-1; possibly TRBD1 for D (8 bases). CDR3 length equals 16 residues. Germline CDR1 is MGHRA and CDR2 is YSYEKL. The ends were cut back, 1 base at V and 11 bases at J, with 21 bases in the middle. CDR3 coding DNA: TGCGCCAGCAGCCAAGTACAGGGGGGGGTGGCAAGTCAGCAGTTCTTC. Protein product: CASSQVQGGVASQQFF.

V gene TRBV6-5 combines with J gene TRBJ2-5; TRBD1 might be the D (5 bases). The CDR3 contains 14 residues. V lost 6 bases to trimming and J lost 5 bases, with 16 bases between them. Germline assignment: CDR1 MNHEY and CDR2 SVGAGI. The chain's CDR3 is CASSRSTAWETQYF. The DNA of the CDR3 is TGTGCCAGCAGCCGATCGACAGCCTGGGAGACCCAGTACTTC.

The chain combines TRBV2 with TRBJ2-1; the match to TRBD1 covers 8 bases. With V trimmed by 7 bases and J by 4 bases, 9 bases remained unmatched. The CDR3 extends over 15 amino acids. Germline V gives CDR1 SNHLY, CDR2 FYNNEI. The CDR3 nucleotides read TGTGCCAGCATTGGGACAGGAGGCGTTTACAATGAGCAGTTCTTC. Translated: CASIGTGGVYNEQFF.

CDR3 sequence: CASSQDRGTGVDTQYF. The CDR3 DNA is TGTGCCAGCAGCCAAGATCGCGGGACAGGGGTAGATACGCAGTATTTT. V usage is TRBV4-2 and J usage is TRBJ2-3; 10 nucleotides agree with TRBD1. CDR3 length equals 16 residues. CDR1 is LGHNA, CDR2 YNFKEQ, per germline. Trimming took 0 bases from V and 5 from J; bases not matched to a gene: 5.

This chain links TRBV28 with TRBJ2-2, with D possibly being TRBD1 (6 bases). This CDR3 is 15 amino acids long. Germline V gene data show CDR1 as MDHEN and CDR2 as SYDVKM. V dropped 3 bases and J dropped 0 bases, with 8 bases sitting between them. Here the CDR3 reads CASSFRTANTGELFF. The CDR3 DNA sequence: TGTGCCAGCAGTTTCCGGACAGCGAACACCGGGGAGCTGTTTTTT.

The V and J genes are TRBV13 and TRBJ2-5; D perhaps matches TRBD1 (6 bases). Germline CDR1 PRHDT, CDR2 FYEKMQ (reference sequence). The CDR3 totals 13 residues. The V end was cut by 2 bases, the J end by 5 bases, with 9 bases between. CDR3 DNA: TGTGCCAGCAGCTTAAACAGGGCCGAGACCCAGTACTTC. The encoded protein is CASSLNRAETQYF.

V is TRBV2 and J is TRBJ1-1, with D possibly being TRBD1 (5 bases). The germline V gene has CDR1 SNHLY and CDR2 FYNNEI. The CDR3 is 14 residues long. The germline V and J ends were trimmed by 5 bases and 1 base, with 11 bases remaining between them. The CDR3 region is CASSRQTGNTEAFF. The CDR3 DNA is TGTGCCAGCAGTCGACAGACTGGGAACACTGAAGCTTTCTTT.

The rearrangement links TRBV28 to TRBJ1-2; D unresolved. Deletions cut 5 bases from V and 6 bases from J, with 10 bases between. This CDR3 has 12 amino acids. CDR1 and CDR2 from the germline V gene are MDHEN and SYDVKM. Here the CDR3 reads CASSPLIDGYTF. The CDR3 DNA reads as TGTGCCAGCAGTCCTCTCATAGATGGCTACACCTTC.

The chain couples TRBV27 to TRBJ1-1, with 7 bases identical to TRBD1. This CDR3 contains 16 residues. From germline, CDR1 is MNHEY and CDR2 SMNVEV (reference sequence). The V gene end was trimmed by 3 bases and the J gene end by 1 base; junction bases not matched to a gene: 8. The CDR3 here is CASSFDRAFQNTEAFF. DNA of the CDR3: TGTGCCAGCAGTTTTGACAGGGCGTTTCAGAACACTGAAGCTTTCTTT.

In its sample, this clone was seen a few times. The gene calls are TRBV4-1 and TRBJ1-6, with TRBD1 matching 7 bases. This CDR3 has 15 residues. The trim removed 3 bases at V and 3 bases at J, leaving 2 bases unmatched. Per the germline V gene, CDR1 is MGHRA and CDR2 is YSYEKL. This CDR3 reads CASSQGDSYNSPLHF. Here the CDR3 DNA reads TGCGCCAGCAGCCAGGGGGACAGCTATAATTCACCCCTCCACTTT.

The chain joins TRBV29-1 to TRBJ2-7; 12 bases are a match to TRBD1. This CDR3 has 13 amino acids. Per the germline V gene, CDR1 is SQVTM and CDR2 is ANQGSEA. V shed 5 bases, J shed 6 bases, and the junction held 5 bases outside the gene matches. CDR3 loop: CSVTGTGGPEQYF. The CDR3 DNA reads TGCAGCGTTACCGGGACAGGGGGCCCCGAGCAGTACTTC.

The gene calls are TRBV7-7 and TRBJ2-3; no clear D gene. The germline V and J ends were trimmed by 1 base and 6 bases, with 11 bases remaining between them. This CDR3 spans 14 amino acids. CDR1 and CDR2 from the germline V gene are SSHAT and FNYEAQ (reference sequence). This CDR3 reads CASSLDPSGDTQYF. DNA of the CDR3: TGTGCCAGCAGCTTAGACCCCTCGGGTGATACGCAGTATTTT. Variable domain in full (rest from reference TRBV7-7 and TRBJ2-3): GAGVSQSPRYKVTKRGQDVTLRCDPISSHATLYWYQQALGQGPEFLTYFNYEAQPDKSGLPSDRFSAERPEGSISTLTIQRTEQRDSAMYRCASSLDPSGDTQYFGPGTRLTVL.

The genes are TRBV6-5 and TRBJ1-1, with a tentative D call TRBD1 (5 bases). V was clipped by 8 bases and J by 11 bases, with 21 bases between them. The CDR3 contains 13 residues. From germline, CDR1 is MNHEY and CDR2 SVGAGI. CDR3 residues: CASSPQGPGGAFF. The CDR3 DNA follows: TGTGCCAGCTCCCCCCAGGGACCGGGGGGGGCTTTCTTT.

The table lists this clone with a count of one. The rearrangement links TRBV5-1 to TRBJ2-3; D call uncertain. This CDR3 has 14 amino acids. Germline loops: CDR1 SGHRS, CDR2 YFSETQ. Trimming took off 3 bases at V and 4 bases at J, with 12 bases between the two ends. In DNA form, the CDR3 reads TGCGCCAGCAGCTCCTACGCCACTTCAGATACGCAGTATTTT. The encoded protein is CASSSYATSDTQYF.

This clone was observed a handful of times. CDR3: CASSPSRDLSSYEQYF. The CDR3 region has the DNA TGCGCCAGCAGCCCTAGCCGGGACTTGAGCTCCTACGAGCAGTACTTC. The V call is TRBV4-1, the J call TRBJ2-7; D is perhaps TRBD2 (6 bases). The CDR3 loop spans 16 amino acids. V gave up 4 bases and J gave up 0 bases, with 16 bases separating them. Germline loops: CDR1 MGHRA, CDR2 YSYEKL.